This T cell receptor beta chain was recovered during a study of T cell responses to AZD1222 COVID-19 vaccine. Study-wide findings and caveats: CD4 TCRs associated with vaccination spanned spike, dominating at 160-218 and 743-854.

Assay: immunoSEQ multiplex PCR; the TCRdb copy retains only in-frame clones and omits some. The sample consists of 95,000 to 130,000 clones, roughly nine tenths of them appearing once. This CDR3 comprises 16 residues. The J segment lost 4 bases and the V segment lost 1 base, leaving 8 bases of the junction unmatched. Germline assignment: CDR1 KGHDR and CDR2 SFDVKD. In regard to this clone: The antigen is undetermined.

The V call is TRBV24-1, the J call TRBJ2-5; 7 nucleotides agree with TRBD2. This sequence was found in an adult who received the AZD1222 COVID-19 vaccine. This material consisted of peripheral blood, taken 28 days after the second AZD1222 dose. CDR3 DNA: TGTGCCACCAGTGATTTACGTGCTGCGGGAGTAGAGACCCAGTACTTC. Translated, it gives CATSDLRAAGVETQYF.